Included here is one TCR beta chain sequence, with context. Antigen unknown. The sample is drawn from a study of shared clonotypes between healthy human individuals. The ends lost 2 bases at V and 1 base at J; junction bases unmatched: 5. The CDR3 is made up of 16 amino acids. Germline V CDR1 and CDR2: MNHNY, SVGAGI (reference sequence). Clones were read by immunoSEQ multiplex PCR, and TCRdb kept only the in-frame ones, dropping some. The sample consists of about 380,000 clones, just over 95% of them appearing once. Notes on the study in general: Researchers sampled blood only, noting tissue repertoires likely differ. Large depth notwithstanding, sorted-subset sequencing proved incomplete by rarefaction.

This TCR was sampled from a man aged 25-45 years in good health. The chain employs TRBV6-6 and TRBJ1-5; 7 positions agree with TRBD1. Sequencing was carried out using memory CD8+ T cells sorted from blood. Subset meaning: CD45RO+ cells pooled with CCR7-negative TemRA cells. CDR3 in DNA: TGTGCCAGCAGTTACGGAGGGGGCTGGAGCAATCAGCCCCAGCATTTT. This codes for CASSYGGGWSNQPQHF.